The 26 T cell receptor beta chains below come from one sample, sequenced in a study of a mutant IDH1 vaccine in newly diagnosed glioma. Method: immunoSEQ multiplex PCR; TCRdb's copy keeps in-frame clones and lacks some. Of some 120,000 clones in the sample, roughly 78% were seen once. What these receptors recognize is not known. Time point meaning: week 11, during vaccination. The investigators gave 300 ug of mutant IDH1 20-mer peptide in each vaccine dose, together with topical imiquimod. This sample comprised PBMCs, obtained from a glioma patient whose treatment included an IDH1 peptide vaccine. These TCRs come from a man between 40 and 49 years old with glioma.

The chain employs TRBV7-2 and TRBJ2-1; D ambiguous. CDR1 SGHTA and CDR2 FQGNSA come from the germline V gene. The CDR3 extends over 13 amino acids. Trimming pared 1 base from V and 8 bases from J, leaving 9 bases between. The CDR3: CASSLVMVDEQFF. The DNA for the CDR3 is TGTGCCAGCAGCTTAGTCATGGTGGATGAGCAGTTCTTC. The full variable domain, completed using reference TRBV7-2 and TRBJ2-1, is GAGVSQSPSNKVTEKGKDVELRCDPISGHTALYWYRQSLGQGLEFLIYFQGNSAPDKSGLPSDRFSAERTGGSVSTLTIQRTQQEDSAVYLCASSLVMVDEQFFGPGTRLTVL.

The CDR3 is CASSLGGTHSYEQYF. The CDR3, as DNA: TGCGCCAGCAGCTTGGGAGGGACACACTCCTACGAGCAGTACTTC. The genes are TRBV5-1 and TRBJ2-7; D might be TRBD1 (6 bases). Between the trimmed V and J ends, which lost 0 bases and 0 bases, there was a span of 10 bases. This CDR3 is built from 15 residues. CDR1 and CDR2 (germline): SGHRS, YFSETQ. Full variable domain (remainder filled in from reference TRBV5-1 and TRBJ2-7): KAGVTQTPRYLIKTRGQQVTLSCSPISGHRSVSWYQQTPGQGLQFLFEYFSETQRNKGNFPGRFSGRQFSNSRSEMNVSTLELGDSALYLCASSLGGTHSYEQYFGPGTRLTVT.

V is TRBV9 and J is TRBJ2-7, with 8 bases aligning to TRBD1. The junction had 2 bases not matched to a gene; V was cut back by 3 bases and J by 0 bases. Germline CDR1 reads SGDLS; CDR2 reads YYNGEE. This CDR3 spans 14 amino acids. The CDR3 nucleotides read TGTGCCAGCAGCGGGACAGGGTCCTCCTACGAGCAGTACTTC. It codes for CASSGTGSSYEQYF.

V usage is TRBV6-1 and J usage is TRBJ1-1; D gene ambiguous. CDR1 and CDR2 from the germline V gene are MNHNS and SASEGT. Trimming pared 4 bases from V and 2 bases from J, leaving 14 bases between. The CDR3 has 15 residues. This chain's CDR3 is CASSASTVYNTEAFF. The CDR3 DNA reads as TGTGCCAGCAGTGCATCGACGGTGTATAACACTGAAGCTTTCTTT.

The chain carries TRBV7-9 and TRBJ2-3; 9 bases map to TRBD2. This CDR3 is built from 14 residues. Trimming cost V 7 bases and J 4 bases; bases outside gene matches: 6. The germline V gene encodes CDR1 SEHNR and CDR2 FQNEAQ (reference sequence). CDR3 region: CASTAGGPADTQYF. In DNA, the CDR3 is TGTGCCAGCACCGCGGGGGGGCCGGCAGATACGCAGTATTTT.

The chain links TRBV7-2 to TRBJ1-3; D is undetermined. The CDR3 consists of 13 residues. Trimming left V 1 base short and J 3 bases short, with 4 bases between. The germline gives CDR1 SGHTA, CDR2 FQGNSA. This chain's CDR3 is CASSLVHGNTIYF. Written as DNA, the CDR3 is TGTGCCAGCAGCTTAGTCCATGGAAACACCATATATTTT.

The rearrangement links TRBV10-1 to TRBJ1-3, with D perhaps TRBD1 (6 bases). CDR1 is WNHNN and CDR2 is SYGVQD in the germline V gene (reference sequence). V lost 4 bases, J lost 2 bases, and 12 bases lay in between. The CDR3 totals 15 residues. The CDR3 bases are TGCGCCAGCAGTGGACAGGCCGCACCTGGAAACACCATATATTTT. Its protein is CASSGQAAPGNTIYF.

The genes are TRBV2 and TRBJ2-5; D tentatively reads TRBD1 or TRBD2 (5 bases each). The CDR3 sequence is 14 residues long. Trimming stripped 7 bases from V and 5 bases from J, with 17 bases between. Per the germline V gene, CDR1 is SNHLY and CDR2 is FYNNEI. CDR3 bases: TGTGCCAGCACCCTGGGGACGGGGATCGAGACCCAGTACTTC. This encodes CASTLGTGIETQYF. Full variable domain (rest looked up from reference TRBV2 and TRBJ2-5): EPEVTQTPSHQVTQMGQEVILRCVPISNHLYFYWYRQILGQKVEFLVSFYNNEISEKSEIFDDQFSVERPDGSNFTLKIRSTKLEDSAMYFCASTLGTGIETQYFGPGTRLLVL.

CDR3 loop: CASSSLADTQYF. As DNA, the CDR3 is TGTGCCAGTAGTTCCCTAGCGGATACGCAGTATTTT. The chain couples TRBV19 to TRBJ2-3; the D gene is possibly TRBD2 (6 bases). The CDR3 covers 12 residues. CDR1 is LNHDA and CDR2 is SQIVND in the germline V gene (reference sequence). Trimming shortened V by 5 bases and J by 6 bases, and 9 bases separated the two germline ends.

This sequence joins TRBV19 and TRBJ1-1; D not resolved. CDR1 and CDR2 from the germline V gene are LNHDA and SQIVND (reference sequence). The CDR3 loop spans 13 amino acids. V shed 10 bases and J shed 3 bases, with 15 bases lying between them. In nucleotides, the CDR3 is TGTGCCAACCCCGGGAGGGTGGACACTGAAGCTTTCTTT. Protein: CANPGRVDTEAFF.

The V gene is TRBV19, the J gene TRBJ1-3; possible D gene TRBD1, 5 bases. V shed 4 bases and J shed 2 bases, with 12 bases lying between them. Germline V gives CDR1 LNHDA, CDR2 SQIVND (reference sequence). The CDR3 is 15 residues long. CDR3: CASSTDITTGNTIYF. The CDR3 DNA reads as TGTGCCAGTAGTACGGACATCACTACTGGAAACACCATATATTTT.

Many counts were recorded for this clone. CDR3 protein: CAWNGGTTEAFF. The DNA of the CDR3 is TGTGCCTGGAATGGGGGCACCACTGAAGCTTTCTTT. The genes are TRBV30 and TRBJ1-1, with a weak D call TRBD1 (6 bases). V dropped 4 bases and J dropped 4 bases, with 10 bases sitting between them. CDR1 is GTSNPN, CDR2 SVGIG, per germline (reference sequence). The CDR3 loop spans 12 amino acids.

CDR3 amino acids: CASSKTPGQGASQPQHF. The CDR3 DNA sequence: TGTGCCAGCAGTAAAACCCCCGGACAGGGGGCAAGTCAGCCCCAGCATTTT. V is TRBV27 and J is TRBJ1-5; 11 nucleotides line up with TRBD1. The CDR3 contains 17 residues. Per germline, CDR1 MNHEY and CDR2 SMNVEV (reference sequence). V lost 5 bases to trimming and J lost 6 bases; unmatched junction nucleotides: 12.

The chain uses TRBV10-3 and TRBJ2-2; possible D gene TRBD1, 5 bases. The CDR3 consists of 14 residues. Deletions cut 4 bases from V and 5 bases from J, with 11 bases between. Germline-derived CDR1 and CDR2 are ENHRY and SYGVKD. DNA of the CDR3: TGTGCCATCAGTGTGGGGCCCGAGACCGGGGAGCTGTTTTTT. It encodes CAISVGPETGELFF.

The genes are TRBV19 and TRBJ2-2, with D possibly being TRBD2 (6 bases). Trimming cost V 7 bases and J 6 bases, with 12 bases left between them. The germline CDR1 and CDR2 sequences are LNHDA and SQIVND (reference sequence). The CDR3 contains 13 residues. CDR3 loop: CASTAGFSGELFF. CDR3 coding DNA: TGTGCCAGTACTGCGGGATTCTCCGGGGAGCTGTTTTTT.

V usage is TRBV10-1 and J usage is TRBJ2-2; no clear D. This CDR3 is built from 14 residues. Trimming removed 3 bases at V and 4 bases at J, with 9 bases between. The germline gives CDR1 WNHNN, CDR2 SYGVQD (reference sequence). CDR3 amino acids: CASSEWVGTGELFF. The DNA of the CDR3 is TGCGCCAGCAGTGAATGGGTGGGCACCGGGGAGCTGTTTTTT.

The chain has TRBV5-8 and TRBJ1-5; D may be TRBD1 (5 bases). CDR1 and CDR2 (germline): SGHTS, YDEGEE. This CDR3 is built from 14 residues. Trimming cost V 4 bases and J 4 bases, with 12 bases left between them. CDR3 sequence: CASSAVGENQPQHF. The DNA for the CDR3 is TGTGCCAGCAGCGCGGTGGGGGAGAATCAGCCCCAGCATTTT.

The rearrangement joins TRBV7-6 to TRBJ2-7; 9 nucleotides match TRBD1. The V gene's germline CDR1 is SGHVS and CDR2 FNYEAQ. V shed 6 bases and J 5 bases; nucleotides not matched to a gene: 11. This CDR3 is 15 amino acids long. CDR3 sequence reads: CASRQPGQGRDEQYF. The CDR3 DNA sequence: TGTGCCAGCAGACAGCCGGGACAGGGTCGCGACGAGCAGTACTTC.

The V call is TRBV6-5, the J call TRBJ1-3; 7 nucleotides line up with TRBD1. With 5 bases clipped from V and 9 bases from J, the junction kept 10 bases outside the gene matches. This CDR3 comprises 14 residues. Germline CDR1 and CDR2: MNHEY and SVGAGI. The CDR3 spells CASSPTGLVFTIYF. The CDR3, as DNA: TGTGCCAGCAGTCCGACAGGGCTGGTTTTCACCATATATTTT.

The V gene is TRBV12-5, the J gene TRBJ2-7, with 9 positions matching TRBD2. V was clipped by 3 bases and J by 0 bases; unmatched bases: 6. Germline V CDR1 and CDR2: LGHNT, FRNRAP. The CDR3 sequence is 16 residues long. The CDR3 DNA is TGTGCTAGTGGTTTCTCCGGGACTAGCAACTCCTACGAGCAGTACTTC. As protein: CASGFSGTSNSYEQYF.

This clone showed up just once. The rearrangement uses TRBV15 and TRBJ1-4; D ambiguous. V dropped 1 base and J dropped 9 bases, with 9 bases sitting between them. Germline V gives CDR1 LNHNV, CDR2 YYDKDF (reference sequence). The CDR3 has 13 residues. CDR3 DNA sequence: TGTGCCACCAGCAGAGTGGATGTTCAAAAACTGTTTTTT. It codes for CATSRVDVQKLFF.

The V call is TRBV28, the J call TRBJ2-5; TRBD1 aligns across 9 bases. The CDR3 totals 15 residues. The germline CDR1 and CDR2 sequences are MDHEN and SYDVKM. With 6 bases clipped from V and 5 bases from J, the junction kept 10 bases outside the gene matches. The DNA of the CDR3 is TGTGCCAGCAGAACCGGGACAGGGTTGATCGAGACCCAGTACTTC. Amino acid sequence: CASRTGTGLIETQYF.

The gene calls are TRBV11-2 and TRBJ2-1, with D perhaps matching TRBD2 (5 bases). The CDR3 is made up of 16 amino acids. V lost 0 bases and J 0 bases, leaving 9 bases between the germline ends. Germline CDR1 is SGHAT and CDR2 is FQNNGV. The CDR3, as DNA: TGTGCCAGCAGCTTAGAATGGACTCTCTCCTACAATGAGCAGTTCTTC. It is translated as CASSLEWTLSYNEQFF. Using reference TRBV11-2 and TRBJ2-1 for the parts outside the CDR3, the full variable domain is EAGVAQSPRYKIIEKRQSVAFWCNPISGHATLYWYQQILGQGPKLLIQFQNNGVVDDSQLPKDRFSAERLKGVDSTLKIQPAKLEDSAVYLCASSLEWTLSYNEQFFGPGTRLTVL.

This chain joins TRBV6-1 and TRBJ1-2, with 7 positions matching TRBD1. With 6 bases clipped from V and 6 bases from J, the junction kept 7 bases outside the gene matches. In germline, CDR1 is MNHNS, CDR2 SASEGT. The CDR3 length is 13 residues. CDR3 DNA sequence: TGTGCCAGCAGCCGACAGGGATGGGATGGCTACACCTTC. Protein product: CASSRQGWDGYTF.

CDR3 bases: TGTGCCAGCAGCTTAGAGTACCGGAGCTCGGGGTCTAATGAAAAACTGTTTTTT. Its translation: CASSLEYRSSGSNEKLFF. The genes are TRBV7-2 and TRBJ1-4; D gene ambiguous. CDR3 length: 18 amino acids. V lost 1 base, J lost 3 bases, and 18 bases lay in between. Germline assignment: CDR1 SGHTA and CDR2 FQGNSA.

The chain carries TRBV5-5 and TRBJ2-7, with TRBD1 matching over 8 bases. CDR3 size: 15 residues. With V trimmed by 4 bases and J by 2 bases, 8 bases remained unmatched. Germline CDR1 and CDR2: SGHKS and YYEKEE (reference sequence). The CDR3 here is CASSPRQGAAYEQYF. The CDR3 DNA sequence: TGTGCCAGCAGCCCCCGGCAGGGGGCGGCCTACGAGCAGTACTTC.